This TCR beta chain was obtained from a study of blood T cell repertoires in COVID-19. On the study more broadly: Sources were T cells, B-cell-depleted T cells, or PBMCs; the material itself was cDNA or gDNA.

The CDR3 spans 16 residues. Trimming left V 0 bases short and J 2 bases short, with 11 bases between. The germline gives CDR1 MGHRA, CDR2 YSYEKL. Sequencing used immunoSEQ multiplex PCR; TCRdb keeps in-frame clones, though not all of them. The table has roughly 380,000 clones, 70% to 85% seen once; the top ten hold more than 1%. This TCR came from a human donor with acute or convalescent COVID-19. The donor label of this sample is uncertain. The V and J genes are TRBV4-1 and TRBJ1-5; D uncertain. Material: peripheral blood. As DNA, the CDR3 is TGCGCCAGCAGCCAAGATTGGAGCAATGGCAATCAGCCCCAGCATTTT. Translating it yields CASSQDWSNGNQPQHF.